A single sample gave rise to the 5 T cell receptor beta chains below, sequenced in a study of T cells after yellow fever vaccination. TCRdb re-analysed the 5' RACE reads in MiXCR, keeping a single row per CDR3 protein. The data hold roughly 160,000 distinct CDR3 sequences, with about a tenth observed a single time. Sample: CD8+ T cells sorted from PBMCs, taken 45 days after the yellow fever booster vaccination. The receptors stem from a man aged 18 to 30 who received the YFV17D yellow fever vaccine.

This clonotype appeared a few times. The rearrangement uses TRBV7-9 and TRBJ1-2; no clear D gene. Germline loops: CDR1 SEHNR, CDR2 FQNEAQ (reference sequence). The CDR3 is 12 residues long. V was shortened by 4 bases and J by 0 bases, with 3 bases between the two germline ends. The CDR3 loop is CASSSPNYGYTF. The CDR3 DNA is TGTGCCAGCAGCTCCCCTAACTATGGCTACACCTTC.

This clonotype was counted at least ten times. J is TRBJ2-7 and V is TRBV29-1, with a tentative D call TRBD1 (6 bases). The germline V gene has CDR1 SQVTM and CDR2 ANQGSEA. This CDR3 has 12 amino acids. Trimming stripped 7 bases from V and 0 bases from J, with 10 bases between. The CDR3 bases are TGCAGCGCTTGGGACAACTCCTACGAGCAGTACTTC. Its translation is CSAWDNSYEQYF.

This rearrangement joins TRBV7-8 to TRBJ2-7; D is uncertain. Trimming took 5 bases from V and 3 from J, leaving 17 bases between them. Per germline, CDR1 SGHVS and CDR2 FQNEAQ. The length of the CDR3 is 15 residues. This CDR3 reads CASSPYRYINYEQYV. CDR3 DNA sequence: TGTGCCAGCAGCCCGTACCGCTACATTAACTACGAGCAGTACGTC.

In this sample, this clonotype turned up a few times. The chain recombines TRBV12-5 with TRBJ1-2; no clear D. The length of the CDR3 is 13 residues. Germline CDR1 is LGHNT and CDR2 is FRNRAP. The V end lost 1 base, the J end lost 1 base, and 4 bases lay between the germline ends. The CDR3 reads CASGLGVNYGYTF. CDR3 in DNA: TGTGCTAGTGGTTTGGGGGTTAACTATGGCTACACCTTC.

This chain links TRBV4-3 with TRBJ2-3, with TRBD2 matching over 12 bases. The CDR3 runs 20 residues. CDR1 is LGHNA, CDR2 YSLEER, per germline. With 1 base clipped from V and 4 bases from J, the junction kept 15 bases outside the gene matches. CDR3 loop: CASSQVHGASGGALADTQYF. Here the CDR3 DNA reads TGCGCCAGCAGCCAAGTTCATGGAGCTAGCGGGGGGGCCCTTGCAGATACGCAGTATTTT.